Given below is one T cell receptor beta chain in context. What it binds is not known. The data are from a study of cytomegalovirus exposure and HLA in healthy donors. Study results and caveats: Roughly even sequencing depth across donors was the assumption behind the presence/absence analyses. Several of the most significant clusters appeared, in a later analysis, to be linked to common viral pathogens.

CDR3 size: 13 residues. Germline V lookup: CDR1 ENHRY, CDR2 SYGVKD. The PCR was carried out with 60 Vbeta primers and 13 Jbeta primers. Produced via immunoSEQ multiplex PCR; TCRdb's table is partial and in-frame only. Among around 130,000 clones listed, more than 80% were seen once. The TCR was taken from a woman in her 30s in good health and CMV-seropositive. This chain joins TRBV10-3 and TRBJ2-5, with 7 nucleotides matching TRBD1. The J call may be in error: the DNA end matches TRBJ2-7 better. Sequencing input: PBMCs. CDR3 DNA sequence: TGTGCCATCAGGGGGGACAGCACCTACGAGCAGTACTTC. It encodes CAIRGDSTYEQYF.